This T cell receptor beta chain was documented in a study of blood T cells in healthy people across ages. Study-wide points: Donors of long life had a larger count of naive CD4+ cells and greater diversity than aged donors.

Trimming stripped 5 bases from V and 13 bases from J, with 14 bases between. CDR3 length equals 12 residues. Germline V gene sequence: CDR1 LNHNV, CDR2 YYDKDF (reference sequence). Total RNA extraction produced at least 5 micrograms (per sample) for the study. This clonotype was counted once. What it binds is unknown. A second PCR of 7 to 11 cycles used a sample-barcoded 5' primer and a J-beta primer mix. TCRdb re-derived calls from the 5' RACE reads in MiXCR, one entry per CDR3 protein. The sample consists of about 930,000 distinct CDR3 sequences, 29% of them appearing once. In addition, the sample was reused for a study of T cells of mothers and their children. That paper adds: Whether pairs are related or unrelated, thymic selection shapes their TCR recombination output in much the same way.

The sequence was obtained from a woman in her forties in good health. The chain combines TRBV15 with TRBJ1-4; D is uncertain. Sequenced: blood. Here the CDR3 reads CATSVEGPPLFF. The CDR3 coding sequence is TGTGCCACCAGCGTGGAGGGTCCCCCACTGTTTTTT.